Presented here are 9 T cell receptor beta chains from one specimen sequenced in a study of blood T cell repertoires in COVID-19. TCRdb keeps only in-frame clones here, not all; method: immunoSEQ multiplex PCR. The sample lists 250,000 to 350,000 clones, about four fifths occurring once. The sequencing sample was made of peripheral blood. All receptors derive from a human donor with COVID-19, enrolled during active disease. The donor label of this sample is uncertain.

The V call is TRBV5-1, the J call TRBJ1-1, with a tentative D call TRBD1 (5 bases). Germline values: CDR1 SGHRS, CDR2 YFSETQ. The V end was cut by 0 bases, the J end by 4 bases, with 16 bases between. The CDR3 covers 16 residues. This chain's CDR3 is CASSLEIARGGTEAFF. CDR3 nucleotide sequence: TGCGCCAGCAGCTTGGAGATTGCCCGCGGGGGCACTGAAGCTTTCTTT. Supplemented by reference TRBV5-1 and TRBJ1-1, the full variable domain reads KAGVTQTPRYLIKTRGQQVTLSCSPISGHRSVSWYQQTPGQGLQFLFEYFSETQRNKGNFPGRFSGRQFSNSRSEMNVSTLELGDSALYLCASSLEIARGGTEAFFGQGTRLTVV.

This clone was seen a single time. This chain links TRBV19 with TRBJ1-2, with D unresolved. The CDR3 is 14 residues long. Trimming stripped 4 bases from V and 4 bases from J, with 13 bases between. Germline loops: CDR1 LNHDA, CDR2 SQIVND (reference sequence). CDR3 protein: CASSTSSISYGYTF. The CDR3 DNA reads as TGTGCCAGTAGTACCTCATCCATCAGCTATGGCTACACCTTC.

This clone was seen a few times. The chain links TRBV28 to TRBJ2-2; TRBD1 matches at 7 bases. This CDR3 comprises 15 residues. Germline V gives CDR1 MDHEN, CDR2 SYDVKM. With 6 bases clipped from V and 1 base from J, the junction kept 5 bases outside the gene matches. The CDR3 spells CASSRQGLNTGELFF. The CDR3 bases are TGTGCCAGCAGCCGACAGGGATTGAACACCGGGGAGCTGTTTTTT. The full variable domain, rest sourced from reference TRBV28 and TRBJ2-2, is DVKVTQSSRYLVKRTGEKVFLECVQDMDHENMFWYRQDPGLGLRLIYFSYDVKMKEKGDIPEGYSVSREKKERFSLILESASTNQTSMYLCASSRQGLNTGELFFGEGSRLTVL.

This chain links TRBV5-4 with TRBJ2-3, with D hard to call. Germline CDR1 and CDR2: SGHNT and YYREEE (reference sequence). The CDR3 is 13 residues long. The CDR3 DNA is TGTGCTAGCCAGCGAACCCTCACAGATACGCAGTATTTT. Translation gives CASQRTLTDTQYF. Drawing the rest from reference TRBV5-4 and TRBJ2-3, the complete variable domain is ETGVTQSPTHLIKTRGQQVTLRCSSQSGHNTVSWYQQALGQGPQFIFQYYREEENGRGNFPPRFSGLQFPNYSSELNVNALELDDSALYLCASQRTLTDTQYFGPGTRLTVL.

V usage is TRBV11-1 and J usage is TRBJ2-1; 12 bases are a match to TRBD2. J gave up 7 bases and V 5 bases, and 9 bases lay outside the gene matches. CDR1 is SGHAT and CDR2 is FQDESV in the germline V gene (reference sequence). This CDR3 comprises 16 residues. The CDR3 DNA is TGTGCCAGCAGCGCCGAGACTAGCGGGAGCGGTAATGAGCAGTTCTTC. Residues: CASSAETSGSGNEQFF.

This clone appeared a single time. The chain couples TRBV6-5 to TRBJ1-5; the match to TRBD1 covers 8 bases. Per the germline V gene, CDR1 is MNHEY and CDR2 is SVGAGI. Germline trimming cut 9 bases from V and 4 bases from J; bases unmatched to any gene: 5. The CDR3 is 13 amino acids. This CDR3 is CASTGGENQPQHF. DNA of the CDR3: TGTGCCAGTACAGGGGGTGAGAATCAGCCCCAGCATTTT.

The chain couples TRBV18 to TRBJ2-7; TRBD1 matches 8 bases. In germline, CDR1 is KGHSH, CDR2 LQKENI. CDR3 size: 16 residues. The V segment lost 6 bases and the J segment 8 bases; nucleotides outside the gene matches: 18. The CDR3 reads CASSANTGTGPTQQYF. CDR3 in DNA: TGTGCCAGCTCGGCAAATACCGGGACAGGACCTACCCAGCAGTACTTC.

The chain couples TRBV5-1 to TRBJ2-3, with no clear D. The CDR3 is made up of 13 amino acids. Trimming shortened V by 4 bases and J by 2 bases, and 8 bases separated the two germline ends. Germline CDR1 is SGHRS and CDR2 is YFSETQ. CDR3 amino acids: CASSKGDTDTQYF. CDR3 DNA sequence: TGCGCCAGCAGCAAAGGAGACACAGATACGCAGTATTTT.

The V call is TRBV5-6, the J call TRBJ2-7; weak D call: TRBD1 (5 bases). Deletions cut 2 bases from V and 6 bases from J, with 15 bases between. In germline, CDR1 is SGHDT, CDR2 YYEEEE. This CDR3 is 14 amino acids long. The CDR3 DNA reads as TGTGCCAGCAGCTTTAGGTTCGCGCAGGGCGAGCAGTACTTC. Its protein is CASSFRFAQGEQYF.